This passage covers 5 T cell receptor beta chains from one sample sequenced in a study of blood T cell repertoires in COVID-19. TCRdb keeps only in-frame clones here, not all; method: immunoSEQ multiplex PCR. The sample lists 390,000 or so clones, about 90% occurring once. Sequenced: peripheral blood. These receptors all stem from a woman in her twenties or thirties with COVID-19, enrolled during active disease.

V gene TRBV14 combines with J gene TRBJ1-4, with unresolved D. This CDR3 has 14 amino acids. The germline V and J ends were trimmed by 4 bases and 3 bases, with 9 bases remaining between them. Germline V lookup: CDR1 SGHDN, CDR2 FVKESK. Here the CDR3 reads CASSRADANEKLFF. CDR3 sequence (DNA): TGTGCCAGCAGCCGGGCAGATGCTAATGAAAAACTGTTTTTT.

CDR3 region: CASNPGQGAGANVLTF. The CDR3 nucleotides read TGTGCCAGCAATCCGGGACAGGGGGCCGGGGCCAACGTCCTGACTTTC. This chain uses TRBV6-6 with TRBJ2-6; 12 bases fit TRBD1. After removal of 7 bases from V and 4 bases from J, the junction contained 5 bases not matched to a gene. Germline V gives CDR1 MNHNY, CDR2 SVGAGI (reference sequence). This CDR3 has 16 residues.

This chain connects TRBV9 to TRBJ2-5; 9 bases map to TRBD1. V dropped 0 bases and J dropped 3; count of bases not matched to a gene: 3. Germline CDR1 SGDLS, CDR2 YYNGEE. The CDR3 sequence is 15 residues long. CDR3 sequence reads: CASSVETGGEETQYF. The CDR3 DNA reads as TGTGCCAGCAGCGTAGAAACAGGGGGCGAAGAGACCCAGTACTTC.

The V call is TRBV2, the J call TRBJ2-7; D perhaps matches TRBD1 (6 bases). The CDR3 is 12 amino acids. CDR1 and CDR2 from the germline V gene are SNHLY and FYNNEI. Trimming removed 8 bases at V and 3 bases at J, with 11 bases between. For the CDR3, the DNA is TGTGCCAGCCGACAGGAGAGCTACGAGCAGTACTTC. Translated, it gives CASRQESYEQYF.

This rearrangement joins TRBV15 to TRBJ2-1; D might be TRBD2 (6 bases). V dropped 4 bases and J dropped 4 bases, with 14 bases sitting between them. The CDR3 runs 15 residues. Germline V gene lookup returns CDR1 LNHNV and CDR2 YYDKDF (reference sequence). As DNA, the CDR3 is TGTGCCACCAGCAAAAATAGCGGAGAGTACAATGAGCAGTTCTTC. This gives the protein CATSKNSGEYNEQFF. The whole variable domain, remainder taken from reference TRBV15 and TRBJ2-1, is DAMVIQNPRYQVTQFGKPVTLSCSQTLNHNVMYWYQQKSSQAPKLLFHYYDKDFNNEADTPDNFQSRRPNTSFCFLDIRSPGLGDTAMYLCATSKNSGEYNEQFFGPGTRLTVL.